A selection of T cell receptor beta chains follows, all from one sample in a study of CD8 T cells in ankylosing spondylitis. Each CDR3 protein is one row after TCRdb ran MiXCR on the 5' RACE reads. The table records fewer than 750,000 distinct CDR3 sequences, 15% to 20% of them present only once. The sequenced material came from blood, either unsorted or a sorted T cell fraction (not recorded which). The receptors here all came from a male donor with ankylosing spondylitis. Each CDR3 is given with its conserved first and last residue. D genes are given only for firm matches. The listing skips clone size in some rows; elsewhere it reads once, few, many or a size class.

v_gene	d_gene	j_gene	abundance	CDR3nt	CDR3aa
TRBV12-3/TRBV12-4	-	TRBJ2-7	few	TGTGCCAGCAGGGCAGCGGGTGTTTACGAGCAGTACTTC	CASRAAGVYEQYF
TRBV29-1	-	TRBJ1-1	many	TGCAGCGTTGGGAGGGGATTGAACACTGAAGCTTTCTTT	CSVGRGLNTEAFF
TRBV12-3/TRBV12-4	TRBD1	TRBJ2-1	-	TGTGCCAGCAGTAACCGGGACAGGAGGTCGGAGCAGTTCTTC	CASSNRDRRSEQFF
TRBV25-1	-	TRBJ2-1	many	TGTGCCAGCAGTGAATATTCAGACAGTTCACGCTACAATGAGCAGTTCTTC	CASSEYSDSSRYNEQFF
TRBV29-1	TRBD2	TRBJ2-3	few	TGCAGCGTTGAAGCTGTTACCAAGCGGGAGCGGGGAGATACGCAGTATTTT	CSVEAVTKRERGDTQYF
TRBV7-2	-	TRBJ1-5	few	TGTGCCAGCAGCACCAGGGTCAATCAGCCCCAGCATTTT	CASSTRVNQPQHF
TRBV20-1	TRBD2	TRBJ2-3	few	TGCAGTGCCCCTCCCTTCCGGGAGGGCACAGATACGCAGTATTTT	CSAPPFREGTDTQYF
TRBV7-2	TRBD2	TRBJ2-5	few	TGTGCCAGCAGCCCGGGACTAGGGTGGGAGACCCAGTACTTC	CASSPGLGWETQYF
TRBV29-1	-	TRBJ2-4	-	TGCAGCGTTGAAAAGGCGGATAACATTCAGTACTTC	CSVEKADNIQYF
TRBV7-2	TRBD1	TRBJ1-2	-	TGTGCCAGCAGCCGTCCCGCCGACAGGGTTACTAACTATGGCTACACCTTC	CASSRPADRVTNYGYTF
TRBV7-2	-	TRBJ1-5	few	TGTGCCAGCAGCCCCGGGGGAGGCGCTCGTCAGCCCCAGCATTTT	CASSPGGGARQPQHF
TRBV4-2	-	TRBJ2-3	-	TGTGCCAGCAGCCAAGGTGGGAACACAGATACGCAGTATTTT	CASSQGGNTDTQYF
TRBV29-1	-	TRBJ1-2	-	TGCAGCGTTGACGGCGGGGCTGACTCGGGCGGCTACACCTTC	CSVDGGADSGGYTF